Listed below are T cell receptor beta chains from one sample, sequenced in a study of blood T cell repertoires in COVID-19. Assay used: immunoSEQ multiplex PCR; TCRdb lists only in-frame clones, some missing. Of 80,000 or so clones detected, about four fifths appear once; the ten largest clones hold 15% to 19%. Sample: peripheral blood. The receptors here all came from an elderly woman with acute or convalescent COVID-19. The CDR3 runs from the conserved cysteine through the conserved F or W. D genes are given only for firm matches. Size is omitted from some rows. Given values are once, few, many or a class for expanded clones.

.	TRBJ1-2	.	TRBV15	CATSRDGGDYGYTF	TGTGCCACCAGCAGAGATGGGGGGGACTATGGCTACACCTTC
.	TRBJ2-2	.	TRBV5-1	CASSRDREAGELFF	TGCGCCAGCAGCCGCGACAGGGAGGCCGGGGAGCTGTTTTTT
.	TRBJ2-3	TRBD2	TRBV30	CAWSGEDTSGGLTDTQYF	TGTGCCTGGAGTGGGGAAGATACTAGCGGGGGCCTGACAGATACGCAGTATTTT
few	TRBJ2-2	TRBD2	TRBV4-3	CASSLHPGTSGGAANTGELFF	TGCGCCAGCAGCCTCCATCCCGGGACTAGCGGGGGGGCGGCGAACACCGGGGAGCTGTTTTTT
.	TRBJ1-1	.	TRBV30	CAWVMVGGTEAFF	TGTGCCTGGGTCATGGTGGGGGGCACTGAAGCTTTCTTT
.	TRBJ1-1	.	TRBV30	CAWHRDKPEAFF	TGTGCCTGGCACAGGGACAAACCTGAAGCTTTCTTT
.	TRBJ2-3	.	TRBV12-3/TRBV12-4	CASSPLRTDTQYF	TGTGCCAGCAGTCCCCTTCGCACAGATACGCAGTATTTT
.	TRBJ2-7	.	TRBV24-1	CATSNSAYEQYF	TGTGCCACCAGTAACTCCGCCTACGAGCAGTACTTC
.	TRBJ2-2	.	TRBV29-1	CSVEVGGTNTGELFF	TGCAGCGTTGAAGTTGGGGGGACGAACACCGGGGAGCTGTTTTTT
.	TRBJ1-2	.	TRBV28	CASRAHRALGGYTF	TGTGCCAGCAGGGCCCACAGGGCCTTGGGTGGCTACACCTTC
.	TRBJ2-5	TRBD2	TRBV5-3	CARSLAVGGSGETQYF	TGTGCCAGAAGCTTGGCAGTCGGGGGGTCCGGAGAGACCCAGTACTTC
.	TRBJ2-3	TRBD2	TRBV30	CAWTTGTSRTFGTQYF	TGTGCCTGGACAACCGGGACTAGTAGAACCTTCGGTACGCAGTATTTT
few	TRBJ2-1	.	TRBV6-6	CASSFGTYNEQFF	TGTGCCAGCAGTTTCGGGACTTACAATGAGCAGTTCTTC
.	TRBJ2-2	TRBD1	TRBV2	CASSWDSGSGELFF	TGTGCCAGCAGTTGGGACAGCGGTTCCGGGGAGCTGTTTTTT
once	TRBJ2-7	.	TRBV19	CASSRGVDTYEQYF	TGTGCCAGTAGTAGGGGAGTCGACACCTACGAGCAGTACTTC
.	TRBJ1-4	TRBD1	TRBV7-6	CASSRRTGATNEKLFF	TGTGCCAGCAGCCGACGGACAGGGGCGACTAATGAAAAACTGTTTTTT
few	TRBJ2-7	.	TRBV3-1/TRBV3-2	CASSTSSYEQYF	TGTGCCAGCAGCACAAGCTCCTACGAGCAGTACTTC
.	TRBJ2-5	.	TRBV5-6	CASSSTGRETQYF	TGTGCCAGCAGCTCGACAGGGAGGGAGACCCAGTACTTC
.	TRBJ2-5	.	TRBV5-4	CASSLKGLGSVETQYF	TGTGCCAGCAGCTTGAAGGGGCTGGGGTCCGTAGAGACCCAGTACTTC
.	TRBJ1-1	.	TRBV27	CASSSQMNTEAFF	TGTGCCAGCAGTTCTCAGATGAACACTGAAGCTTTCTTT
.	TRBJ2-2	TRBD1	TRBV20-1	CSASRATGGNTGELFF	TGCAGTGCTAGTCGTGCAACAGGGGGCAACACCGGGGAGCTGTTTTTT
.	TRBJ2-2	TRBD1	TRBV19	CASYTGGRDTGELFF	TGTGCCAGTTATACAGGGGGCAGGGACACCGGGGAGCTGTTTTTT
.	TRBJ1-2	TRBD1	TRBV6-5	CASRDSSNYGYTF	TGTGCCAGCCGGGACAGCTCCAACTATGGCTACACCTTC
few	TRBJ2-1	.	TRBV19	CASSIEQSVIPNEQFF	TGTGCCAGTAGTATAGAGCAGTCTGTAATTCCGAATGAGCAGTTCTTC
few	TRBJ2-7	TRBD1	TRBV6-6	CASSPPLGTGDYEQYF	TGTGCCAGCAGTCCACCACTCGGGACAGGGGACTACGAGCAGTACTTC
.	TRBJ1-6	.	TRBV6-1	CASSERHLNNSPLHF	TGTGCCAGCAGTGAGAGACACCTTAATAATTCACCCCTCCACTTT
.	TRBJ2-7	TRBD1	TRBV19	CASSSWDSSYEQYF	TGTGCCAGTAGTAGCTGGGACAGCTCCTACGAGCAGTACTTC
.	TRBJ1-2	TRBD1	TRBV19	CASSILGQGNGYTF	TGTGCCAGTAGTATATTGGGACAGGGGAATGGCTACACCTTC
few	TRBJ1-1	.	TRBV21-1	CAASHRNTEAFF	TGTGCCGCAAGCCACAGGAACACTGAAGCTTTCTTT
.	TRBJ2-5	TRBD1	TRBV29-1	CSVEVGAGGRETQYF	TGCAGCGTTGAAGTGGGGGCAGGGGGCCGAGAGACCCAGTACTTC
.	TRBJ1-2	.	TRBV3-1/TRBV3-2	CASSQQGGSYGYTF	TGTGCCAGCAGCCAACAGGGAGGTAGCTATGGCTACACCTTC
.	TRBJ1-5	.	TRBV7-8	CASRPNRNNQPQHF	TGTGCCAGCAGGCCCAACAGGAACAATCAGCCCCAGCATTTT
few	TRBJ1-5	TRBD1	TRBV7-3	CASSLGTGSNQPQHF	TGTGCCAGCAGCTTAGGGACAGGGTCTAATCAGCCCCAGCATTTT
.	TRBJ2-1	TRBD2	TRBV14	CASSQASGGLDNEQFF	TGTGCCAGCAGCCAGGCTAGCGGGGGGCTCGACAATGAGCAGTTCTTC
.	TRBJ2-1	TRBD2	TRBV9	CASSVGSLAGDNEQFF	TGTGCCAGCAGCGTAGGTTCGCTAGCGGGGGACAATGAGCAGTTCTTC
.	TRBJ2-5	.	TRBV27	CASAVWGPGETQYF	TGTGCCAGCGCTGTATGGGGCCCAGGGGAGACCCAGTACTTC
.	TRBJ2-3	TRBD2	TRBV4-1	CASSQDPSGGAVDTQYF	TGCGCCAGCAGCCAAGACCCTAGCGGGGGGGCGGTAGATACGCAGTATTTT
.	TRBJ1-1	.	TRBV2	CASSDLVNTEAFF	TGTGCCAGCAGCGACCTAGTGAACACTGAAGCTTTCTTT
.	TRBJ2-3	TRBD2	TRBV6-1	CASSARGALNRASTDTQYF	TGTGCCAGCAGTGCGCGGGGGGCACTAAATAGGGCTAGCACAGATACGCAGTATTTT
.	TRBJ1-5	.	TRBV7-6	CASSLGVGPNQPQHF	TGTGCCAGCAGCCTCGGGGTCGGTCCTAATCAGCCCCAGCATTTT
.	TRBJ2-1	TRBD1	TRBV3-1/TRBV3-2	CASSQLRDSTYNEQFF	TGTGCCAGCAGCCAGCTCCGGGACAGCACCTACAATGAGCAGTTCTTC
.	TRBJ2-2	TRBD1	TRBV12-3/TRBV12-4	CASRTGGTGELFF	TGTGCCAGCAGGACAGGGGGCACCGGGGAGCTGTTTTTT
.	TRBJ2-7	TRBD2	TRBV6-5	CASTPSGGTYEQYF	TGTGCCAGCACCCCTAGCGGGGGGACTTACGAGCAGTACTTC
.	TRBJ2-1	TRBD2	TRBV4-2	CASSPNAVTSGDNEQFF	TGTGCCAGCAGCCCGAACGCGGTCACTAGCGGGGATAATGAGCAGTTCTTC
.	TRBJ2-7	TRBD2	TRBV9	CASSVDGTSAYEQYF	TGTGCCAGCAGCGTAGACGGGACTAGTGCCTACGAGCAGTACTTC
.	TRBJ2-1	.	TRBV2	CASRRQESSYNEQFF	TGTGCCAGCAGGAGACAGGAGAGCTCCTACAATGAGCAGTTCTTC
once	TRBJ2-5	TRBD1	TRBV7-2	CASSLDRGRETQYF	TGTGCCAGCAGCTTGGACAGGGGGAGAGAGACCCAGTACTTC
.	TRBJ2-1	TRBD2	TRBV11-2	CASSLSPGGGSYNEQFF	TGTGCCAGCAGCTTATCCCCGGGGGGGGGCTCCTACAATGAGCAGTTCTTC
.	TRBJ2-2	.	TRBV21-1	CASSKEVGGGGELFF	TGTGCCAGCAGCAAAGAAGTAGGGGGCGGCGGGGAGCTGTTTTTT
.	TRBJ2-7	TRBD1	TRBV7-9	CASRRTGTGNHEQYF	TGTGCCAGCAGAAGGACCGGGACAGGGAACCACGAGCAGTACTTC
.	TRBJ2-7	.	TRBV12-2	CASRLDNSGEQYF	TGTGCAAGTCGCTTAGACAACAGCGGCGAGCAGTACTTC
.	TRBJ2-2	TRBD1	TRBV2	CASKEQGPTGELFF	TGTGCCAGCAAAGAACAGGGGCCCACCGGGGAGCTGTTTTTT